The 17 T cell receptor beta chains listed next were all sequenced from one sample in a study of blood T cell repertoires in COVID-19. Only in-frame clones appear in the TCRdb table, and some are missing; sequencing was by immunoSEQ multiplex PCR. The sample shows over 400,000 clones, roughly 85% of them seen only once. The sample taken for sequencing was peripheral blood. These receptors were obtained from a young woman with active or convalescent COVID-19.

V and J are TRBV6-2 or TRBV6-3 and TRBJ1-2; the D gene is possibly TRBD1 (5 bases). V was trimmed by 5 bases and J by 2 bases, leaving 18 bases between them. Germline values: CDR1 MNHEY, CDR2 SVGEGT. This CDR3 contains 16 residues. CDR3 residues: CASSNTQGYGNYGYTF. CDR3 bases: TGTGCCAGCAGTAACACCCAGGGATATGGGAACTATGGCTACACCTTC.

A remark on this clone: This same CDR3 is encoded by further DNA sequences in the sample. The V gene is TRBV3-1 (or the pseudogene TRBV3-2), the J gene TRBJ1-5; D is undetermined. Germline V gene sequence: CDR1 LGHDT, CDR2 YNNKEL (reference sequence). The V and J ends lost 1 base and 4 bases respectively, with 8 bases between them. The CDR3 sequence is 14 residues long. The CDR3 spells CASSQGAINQPQHF. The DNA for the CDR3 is TGTGCCAGCAGCCAAGGGGCGATTAATCAGCCCCAGCATTTT.

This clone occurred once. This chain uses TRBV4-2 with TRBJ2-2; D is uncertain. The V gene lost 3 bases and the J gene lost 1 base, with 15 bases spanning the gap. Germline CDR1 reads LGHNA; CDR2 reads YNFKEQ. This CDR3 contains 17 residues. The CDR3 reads CASSHSSPPQNTGELFF. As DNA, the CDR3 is TGTGCCAGCAGCCACTCCTCCCCCCCACAGAACACCGGGGAGCTGTTTTTT.

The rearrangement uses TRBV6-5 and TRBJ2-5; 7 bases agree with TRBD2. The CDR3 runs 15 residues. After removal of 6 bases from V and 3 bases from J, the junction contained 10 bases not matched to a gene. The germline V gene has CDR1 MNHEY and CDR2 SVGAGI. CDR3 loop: CASSRGGGVEETQYF. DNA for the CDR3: TGTGCCAGCAGCCGCGGTGGGGGGGTCGAAGAGACCCAGTACTTC.

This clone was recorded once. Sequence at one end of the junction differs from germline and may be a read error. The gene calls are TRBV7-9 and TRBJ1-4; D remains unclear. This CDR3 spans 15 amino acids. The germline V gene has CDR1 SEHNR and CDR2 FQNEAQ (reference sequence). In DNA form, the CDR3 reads TGTGCCAGCAGCCCGGCGGCCTTTACTAGTGAAAAACTGTTTTTT. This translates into CASSPAAFTSEKLFF.

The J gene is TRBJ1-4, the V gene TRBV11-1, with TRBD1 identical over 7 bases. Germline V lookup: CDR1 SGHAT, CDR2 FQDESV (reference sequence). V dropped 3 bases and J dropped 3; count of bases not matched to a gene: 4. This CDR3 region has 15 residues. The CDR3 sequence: CASSFYRGPNEKLFF. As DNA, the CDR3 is TGTGCCAGCAGCTTTTACAGGGGACCTAATGAAAAACTGTTTTTT.

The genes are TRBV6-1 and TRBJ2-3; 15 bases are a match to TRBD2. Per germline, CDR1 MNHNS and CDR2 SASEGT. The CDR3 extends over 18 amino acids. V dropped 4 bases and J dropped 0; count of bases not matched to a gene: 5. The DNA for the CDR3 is TGTGCCAGCAGTGGGGGACTAGCGGGGGGCCAGAGCACAGATACGCAGTATTTT. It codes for CASSGGLAGGQSTDTQYF.

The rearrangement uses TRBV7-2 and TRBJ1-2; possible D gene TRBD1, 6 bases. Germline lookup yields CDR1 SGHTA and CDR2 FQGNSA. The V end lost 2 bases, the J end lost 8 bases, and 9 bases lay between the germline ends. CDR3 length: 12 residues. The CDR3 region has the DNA TGTGCCAGCAGCTTACAAACAGGGGGCTACACCTTC. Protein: CASSLQTGGYTF.

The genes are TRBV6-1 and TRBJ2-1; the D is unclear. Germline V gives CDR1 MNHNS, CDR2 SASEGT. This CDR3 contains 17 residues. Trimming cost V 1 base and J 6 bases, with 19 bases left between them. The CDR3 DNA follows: TGTGCCAGCAGTGAAGTACCGCGTCTAGACGGTTCCAATGAGCAGTTCTTC. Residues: CASSEVPRLDGSNEQFF.

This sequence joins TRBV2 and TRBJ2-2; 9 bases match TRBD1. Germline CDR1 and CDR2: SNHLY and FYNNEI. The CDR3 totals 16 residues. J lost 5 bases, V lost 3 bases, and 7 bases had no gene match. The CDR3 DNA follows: TGTGCCAGCAGTGATAATTGGGACAGGGCGACCGGGGAGCTGTTTTTT. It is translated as CASSDNWDRATGELFF.

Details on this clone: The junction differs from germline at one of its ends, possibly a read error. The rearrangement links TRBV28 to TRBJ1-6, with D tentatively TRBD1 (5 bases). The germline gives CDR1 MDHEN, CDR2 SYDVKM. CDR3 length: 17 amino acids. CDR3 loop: CASSLGTGGTYNSPLHF. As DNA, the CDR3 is TGTGCCAGCAGTTTGGGGACGGGGGGGACCTACAATTCACCCCTCCACTTT.

The CDR3 sequence is CASSQGQGSYNSPLHF. CDR3 DNA: TGCGCCAGCAGCCAAGGACAGGGGTCCTATAATTCACCCCTCCACTTT. V usage is TRBV4-1 and J usage is TRBJ1-6; TRBD1 matches 8 bases. Per the germline V gene, CDR1 is MGHRA and CDR2 is YSYEKL. Trimming took 1 base from V and 1 from J; bases not matched to a gene: 0. This CDR3 is 16 amino acids long.

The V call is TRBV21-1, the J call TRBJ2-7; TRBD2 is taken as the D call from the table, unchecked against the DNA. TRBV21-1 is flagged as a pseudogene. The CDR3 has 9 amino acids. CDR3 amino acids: CASRYEQYF. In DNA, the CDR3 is TGTGCCAGTCGTTACGAGCAGTACTTC.

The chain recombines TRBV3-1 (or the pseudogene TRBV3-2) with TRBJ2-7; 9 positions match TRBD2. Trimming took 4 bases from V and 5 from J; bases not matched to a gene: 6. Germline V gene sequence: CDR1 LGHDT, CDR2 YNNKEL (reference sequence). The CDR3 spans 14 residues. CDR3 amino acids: CASSPGLAVDEQYF. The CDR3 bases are TGTGCCAGCAGCCCGGGACTAGCTGTTGACGAGCAGTACTTC.

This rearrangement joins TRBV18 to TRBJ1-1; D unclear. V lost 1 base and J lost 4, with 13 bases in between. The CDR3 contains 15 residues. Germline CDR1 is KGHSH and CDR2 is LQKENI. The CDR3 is CASSPLAGSATEAFF. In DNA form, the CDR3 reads TGTGCCAGCTCACCACTTGCGGGCTCGGCCACTGAAGCTTTCTTT.

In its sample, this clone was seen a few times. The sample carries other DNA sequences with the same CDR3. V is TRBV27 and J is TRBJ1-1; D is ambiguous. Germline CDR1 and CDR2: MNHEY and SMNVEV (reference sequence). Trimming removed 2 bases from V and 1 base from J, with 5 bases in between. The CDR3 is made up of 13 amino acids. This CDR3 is CASSLGRNTEAFF. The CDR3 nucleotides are TGTGCCAGCAGTTTAGGGCGGAACACTGAAGCTTTCTTT.

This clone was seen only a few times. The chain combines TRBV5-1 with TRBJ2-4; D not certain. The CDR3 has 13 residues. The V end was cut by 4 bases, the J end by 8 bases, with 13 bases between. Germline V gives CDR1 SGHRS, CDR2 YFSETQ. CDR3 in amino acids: CASSPVHRDIQYF. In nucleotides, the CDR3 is TGCGCCAGCAGCCCAGTTCACCGGGACATTCAGTACTTC.